The next 18 T cell receptor beta chains were all read from a single sample in a study of cytomegalovirus exposure and HLA in healthy donors (dated by TCRdb to 2016 to 2017). Libraries were prepared through the immunoSEQ multiplex PCR assay. For the multiplex PCR, a mixture combining 60 forward primers for TCR Vbeta segments and 13 reverse primers for TCR Jbeta segments was used. TCRdb took over this immuneACCESS table, retaining in-frame rearrangements with V and J assigned. Such tables are incomplete; in checked studies, under half of the missing clones stem from an unresolved V gene, and the remainder is unexplained. A total of 200,000 to 250,000 clones appear in this sample, about 80% of them only once. The top ten clones comprise more than 1.5% of the sample. Sequenced: PBMCs. The receptors were gathered from a man aged 18 to 30 in good health and CMV-seronegative.

This sequence joins TRBV15 and TRBJ2-7; 11 bases align to TRBD2. The J segment lost 5 bases and the V segment lost 0 bases, leaving 12 bases of the junction unmatched. The CDR3 extends over 18 amino acids. CDR1 LNHNV and CDR2 YYDKDF come from the germline V gene (reference sequence). The chain's CDR3 is CATSRDRGSGGGTHEQYF. DNA of the CDR3: TGTGCCACCAGCAGAGATCGGGGTAGCGGGGGGGGAACCCACGAGCAGTACTTC.

This clone was picked up one time. The V gene is TRBV7-9, the J gene TRBJ1-6, with a possible D match to TRBD1 (6 bases). CDR1 is SEHNR and CDR2 is FQNEAQ in the germline V gene (reference sequence). V was shortened by 6 bases and J by 14 bases, with 26 bases between the two germline ends. The CDR3 runs 16 residues. This chain's CDR3 is CASRRSRPGQGGSLHF. CDR3 sequence (DNA): TGTGCCAGCAGGCGCTCTCGCCCGGGACAAGGGGGATCCCTCCACTTT.

The chain links TRBV28 to TRBJ1-4; TRBD1 is a possible D gene (5 bases). V was trimmed by 2 bases and J by 3 bases, leaving 13 bases between them. Germline V gives CDR1 MDHEN, CDR2 SYDVKM. The CDR3 is 16 amino acids. The CDR3 protein is CASSLPRVRANEKLFF. CDR3 DNA sequence: TGTGCCAGCAGTTTACCCAGGGTCCGCGCTAATGAAAAACTGTTTTTT.

This chain uses TRBV5-1 with TRBJ2-7, with 8 nucleotides matching TRBD1. The J call could be wrong; TRBJ2-5 is a better fit for the DNA end. The CDR3 consists of 14 residues. Germline CDR1 SGHRS, CDR2 YFSETQ. The CDR3 is CASSWVTGDETQYF. The DNA for the CDR3 is TGCGCCAGCAGCTGGGTGACAGGGGATGAGACCCAGTACTTC.

The chain couples TRBV7-6 to TRBJ2-1; 13 bases align to TRBD2. Germline CDR1 is SGHVS and CDR2 is FNYEAQ. Trimming at V came to 4 bases and at J to 4 bases, leaving 7 bases not matched to a gene. The CDR3 is 17 amino acids. The CDR3 sequence: CASSSGLAGDWYNEQFF. The CDR3 DNA sequence: TGTGCCAGCAGCTCAGGACTAGCGGGAGACTGGTACAATGAGCAGTTCTTC.

The V gene is TRBV4-3, the J gene TRBJ2-3, with D possibly TRBD2 on 5 matching bases. V gave up 0 bases and J gave up 0 bases, with 22 bases separating them. The CDR3 runs 20 residues. Per germline, CDR1 LGHNA and CDR2 YSLEER. The CDR3 reads CASSQETTWRTSISTDTQYF. CDR3 in DNA: TGCGCCAGCAGCCAAGAGACTACCTGGCGGACTTCTATAAGCACAGATACGCAGTATTTT.

V usage is TRBV5-4 and J usage is TRBJ2-7; perhaps TRBD1 as D (6 bases). V lost 0 bases and J lost 3, with 10 bases in between. Germline CDR1 is SGHNT and CDR2 is YYREEE (reference sequence). This CDR3 is 14 amino acids long. The CDR3 DNA reads as TGTGCCAGCAGCTTGGAACAGGGCAGCTACGAGCAGTACTTC. This translates into CASSLEQGSYEQYF.

This clone was seen only a few times. The gene calls are TRBV7-2 and TRBJ2-7; 10 nucleotides agree with TRBD2. The ends lost 5 bases at V and 2 bases at J; junction bases unmatched: 12. This CDR3 is 17 amino acids long. CDR1 SGHTA and CDR2 FQGNSA come from the germline V gene. The CDR3 DNA reads TGTGCCAGCAGCAGGAAGGCTAGCGGGAGTGCCCCCTACGAGCAGTACTTC. It codes for CASSRKASGSAPYEQYF. Full variable domain (outside the CDR3, taken from reference TRBV7-2 and TRBJ2-7): GAGVSQSPSNKVTEKGKDVELRCDPISGHTALYWYRQSLGQGLEFLIYFQGNSAPDKSGLPSDRFSAERTGGSVSTLTIQRTQQEDSAVYLCASSRKASGSAPYEQYFGPGTRLTVT.

In its sample, this clone was seen a few times. At one end, the junction sequence differs from germline, possibly due to a read error. The genes are TRBV7-7 and TRBJ2-1, with 8 bases aligning to TRBD2. Germline V gene lookup returns CDR1 SSHAT and CDR2 FNYEAQ (reference sequence). The CDR3 totals 17 residues. This CDR3 is CASSLGIGTRGYNEQFF. DNA for the CDR3: TGTGCTAGCAGCTTAGGAATCGGGACTAGAGGTTACAATGAGCAGTTCTTC.

The genes are TRBV6-5 and TRBJ2-7, with D possibly matching TRBD1 (6 bases). The CDR3 contains 14 residues. The V end was cut by 5 bases, the J end by 5 bases, with 16 bases between. Germline values: CDR1 MNHEY, CDR2 SVGAGI. The CDR3 reads CASSTPQGFDEQYF. CDR3 DNA sequence: TGTGCCAGCAGTACCCCACAGGGTTTCGACGAGCAGTACTTC.

In its sample, this clone was seen once. The chain links TRBV7-9 to TRBJ1-2, with 8 bases fitting TRBD1. Looked up from germline, CDR1 is SEHNR and CDR2 is FQNEAQ (reference sequence). The CDR3 length is 13 residues. V shed 5 bases and J 6 bases; nucleotides not matched to a gene: 5. The CDR3 spells CASSDRGVDGYTF. DNA of the CDR3: TGTGCCAGCAGCGACAGGGGAGTGGATGGCTACACCTTC.

The J gene is TRBJ1-5, the V gene TRBV28; possibly TRBD1 for D (6 bases). This CDR3 contains 17 residues. V dropped 2 bases and J dropped 4 bases, with 18 bases sitting between them. Germline V gene lookup returns CDR1 MDHEN and CDR2 SYDVKM. This chain's CDR3 is CASSLNPWGRKNQPQHF. The DNA of the CDR3 is TGTGCCAGCAGTTTAAATCCGTGGGGGCGAAAAAATCAGCCCCAGCATTTT.

This clone was found a few times. The chain links TRBV4-3 to TRBJ1-3; 7 bases line up with TRBD1. The germline CDR1 and CDR2 sequences are LGHNA and YSLEER. This CDR3 is 16 amino acids long. V shed 2 bases and J 2 bases; nucleotides not matched to a gene: 6. CDR3 sequence (DNA): TGCGCCAGCAGCCAATCACAGGGGCGGGCTGGAAACACCATATATTTT. Amino acids: CASSQSQGRAGNTIYF.

This chain connects TRBV9 to TRBJ2-1; D is uncertain. The CDR3 extends over 15 amino acids. The germline V and J ends were trimmed by 0 bases and 0 bases, with 7 bases remaining between them. Germline V CDR1 and CDR2: SGDLS, YYNGEE. CDR3 amino acids: CASSVDHTSYNEQFF. In nucleotides, the CDR3 is TGTGCCAGCAGCGTAGACCACACCTCCTACAATGAGCAGTTCTTC.

The chain uses TRBV4-3 and TRBJ1-1; a weak D match, TRBD1 (6 bases). Germline V gene lookup returns CDR1 LGHNA and CDR2 YSLEER. The CDR3 has 14 residues. V lost 4 bases and J 2 bases, leaving 11 bases between the germline ends. The CDR3 is CASSRTTGNTEAFF. DNA of the CDR3: TGCGCCAGCAGCCGTACGACAGGTAACACTGAAGCTTTCTTT.

In the case of this clone: This specimen includes other DNA sequences encoding the same CDR3. The rearrangement joins TRBV6-5 to TRBJ1-4, with D perhaps TRBD1 (6 bases). The CDR3 totals 16 residues. CDR1 MNHEY and CDR2 SVGAGI come from the germline V gene. Between the trimmed V and J ends, which lost 0 bases and 0 bases, there was a span of 8 bases. Here the CDR3 DNA reads TGTGCCAGCAGTTACTCTGGGGGCGCAACTAATGAAAAACTGTTTTTT. As protein: CASSYSGGATNEKLFF.

CDR3 bases: TGTGCCAGCAGCGTAGGAGGGCGTGATGAGACCCAGTACTTC. This translates into CASSVGGRDETQYF. This sequence joins TRBV9 and TRBJ2-5, with a weak D call TRBD2 (5 bases). This CDR3 contains 14 residues. From germline, CDR1 is SGDLS and CDR2 YYNGEE. V lost 0 bases and J lost 5, with 11 bases in between.

The chain recombines TRBV5-1 with TRBJ1-1; D gene ambiguous. This CDR3 spans 12 amino acids. Germline assignment: CDR1 SGHRS and CDR2 YFSETQ. Trimming removed 5 bases from V and 3 bases from J, with 8 bases in between. The CDR3 region has the DNA TGCGCCAGCAGAATAGCGGACACTGAAGCTTTCTTT. Its translation: CASRIADTEAFF.